The next 17 T cell receptor beta chains were all read from a single sample in a study of early T cells in non-severe SARS-CoV-2 infection. Via MiXCR, TCRdb re-called the 5' RACE reads, giving one row per CDR3 protein. The sample has about 76,000 distinct CDR3 sequences, about 11% seen once. The source material was whole blood. These receptors all come from an adult who was a healthcare worker with PCR-confirmed SARS-CoV-2 infection or an uninfected control (not recorded which).

The chain is built from TRBV5-5 and TRBJ1-5; 9 nucleotides agree with TRBD1. CDR1 is SGHKS and CDR2 is YYEKEE in the germline V gene (reference sequence). The V and J ends lost 0 bases and 3 bases, in that order; junction bases with no gene match: 1. This CDR3 spans 15 amino acids. The CDR3 DNA reads as TGTGCCAGCAGCTTGGGGACAGGGGTCAATCAGCCCCAGCATTTT. Protein product: CASSLGTGVNQPQHF. The entire variable domain, with the rest obtained from reference TRBV5-5 and TRBJ1-5, is as follows: DAGVTQSPTHLIKTRGQQVTLRCSPISGHKSVSWYQQVLGQGPQFIFQYYEKEERGRGNFPDRFSARQFPNYSSELNVNALLLGDSALYLCASSLGTGVNQPQHFGDGTRLSIL.

This clonotype was detected many times. The V call is TRBV10-3, the J call TRBJ2-5; a weak D match, TRBD1 (6 bases). The CDR3 sequence is 14 residues long. CDR1 is ENHRY and CDR2 is SYGVKD in the germline V gene. Trimming pared 3 bases from V and 4 bases from J, leaving 12 bases between. The CDR3 here is CAISDRATGETQYF. The CDR3 region has the DNA TGTGCCATCAGTGACAGGGCGACAGGAGAGACCCAGTACTTC.

In this sample, this clonotype turned up a few times. The gene calls are TRBV12-3 or TRBV12-4 and TRBJ1-4; D is unclear. V gave up 6 bases and J gave up 10 bases, with 15 bases separating them. The CDR3 sequence is 13 residues long. CDR3 DNA sequence: TGTGCCAGCAGACTCGAGGGTCTTGGAAAACTGTTTTTT. It encodes CASRLEGLGKLFF.

At least ten counts were recorded for this clonotype. The chain couples TRBV3-1 to TRBJ2-5; D is undetermined. The germline V gene has CDR1 LGHDT and CDR2 YNNKEL (reference sequence). The CDR3 loop spans 14 amino acids. Trimming removed 4 bases at V and 2 bases at J, with 11 bases between. The CDR3: CASSRNGLQETQYF. Here the CDR3 DNA reads TGTGCCAGCAGCCGAAATGGGCTTCAAGAGACCCAGTACTTC.

This clonotype was recorded once. The chain recombines TRBV7-9 with TRBJ1-1; D not resolved. This CDR3 region has 12 residues. Per germline, CDR1 SEHNR and CDR2 FQNEAQ (reference sequence). V lost 4 bases to trimming and J lost 3 bases, with 6 bases between them. CDR3 residues: CASSWTDTEAFF. As DNA, the CDR3 is TGTGCCAGCAGCTGGACGGACACTGAAGCTTTCTTT.

A note on this clonotype: A much larger clone is a single base away; this may be a read error. CDR3 in amino acids: CSAGVADMQYF. The CDR3 region has the DNA TGCAGTGCCGGAGTGGCAGATATGCAGTATTTT. The chain links TRBV20-1 to TRBJ2-3; D is uncertain. CDR1 and CDR2 from the germline V gene are DFQATT and SNEGSKA (reference sequence). The CDR3 spans 11 residues.

The table lists this clonotype with many counts. V usage is TRBV7-2 and J usage is TRBJ1-6; the D gene is possibly TRBD1 (5 bases). The V end was cut by 3 bases, the J end by 8 bases, with 17 bases between. CDR3 length equals 16 residues. In germline, CDR1 is SGHTA, CDR2 FQGNSA. CDR3 sequence: CASSFLTGRVDSPLHF. The CDR3 coding sequence is TGTGCCAGCAGCTTTCTTACAGGTCGTGTCGATTCACCCCTCCACTTT.

This clonotype was observed at least ten times. The V and J genes are TRBV24-1 and TRBJ2-3; TRBD2 might be the D (6 bases). The CDR3 contains 13 residues. From germline, CDR1 is KGHDR and CDR2 SFDVKD. Deletions cut 11 bases from V and 0 bases from J, with 11 bases between. CDR3 sequence reads: CAISGTSTDTQYF. CDR3 coding DNA: TGTGCCATCTCAGGGACTAGCACAGATACGCAGTATTTT.

V gene TRBV20-1 combines with J gene TRBJ2-5; 14 positions agree with TRBD2. Germline assignment: CDR1 DFQATT and CDR2 SNEGSKA (reference sequence). Trimming cost V 5 bases and J 2 bases; bases outside gene matches: 4. The CDR3 runs to 15 residues. The CDR3 loop is CSAEGLAGAQETQYF. DNA for the CDR3: TGCAGTGCTGAGGGACTAGCGGGGGCTCAAGAGACCCAGTACTTC.

This clonotype was seen only a few times. The chain couples TRBV20-1 to TRBJ2-3; 7 bases match TRBD2. Trimming cost V 6 bases and J 2 bases; bases outside gene matches: 11. Germline V gene data show CDR1 as DFQATT and CDR2 as SNEGSKA (reference sequence). The CDR3 extends over 15 amino acids. The chain's CDR3 is CSAGEGKGYTDTQYF. The CDR3 DNA reads as TGCAGTGCGGGGGAGGGTAAGGGTTACACAGATACGCAGTATTTT.

This clonotype was seen ten or more times. The rearrangement joins TRBV3-1 to TRBJ2-2; D not certain. Trimming pared 1 base from V and 0 bases from J, leaving 9 bases between. Germline assignment: CDR1 LGHDT and CDR2 YNNKEL (reference sequence). This CDR3 region has 16 residues. The CDR3 nucleotides are TGTGCCAGCAGCCAAGCAGCCCTCGCGAACACCGGGGAGCTGTTTTTT. It specifies CASSQAALANTGELFF.

This clonotype was picked up many times. In DNA, the CDR3 is TGTGCCAGCAGCCCGGGAGGTCGGGGAGAGACCCAGTACTTC. Translation gives CASSPGGRGETQYF. The gene calls are TRBV7-6 and TRBJ2-5; TRBD2 agrees at 7 bases. V was clipped by 5 bases and J by 4 bases; unmatched bases: 7. Germline V lookup: CDR1 SGHVS, CDR2 FNYEAQ. This CDR3 region has 14 residues. Drawing the rest from reference TRBV7-6 and TRBJ2-5, the complete variable domain is GAGVSQSPRYKVTKRGQDVALRCDPISGHVSLYWYRQALGQGPEFLTYFNYEAQQDKSGLPNDRFSAERPEGSISTLTIQRTEQRDSAMYRCASSPGGRGETQYFGPGTRLLVL.

The V and J genes are TRBV9 and TRBJ2-5, with D perhaps assigned TRBD1 or TRBD2 (5 bases each). Between the trimmed V and J ends, which lost 3 bases and 2 bases, there was a span of 11 bases. CDR3 size: 14 residues. Germline lookup yields CDR1 SGDLS and CDR2 YYNGEE. The CDR3 region is CASSAGTTQETQYF. The CDR3 nucleotides are TGTGCCAGCAGCGCCGGGACGACTCAAGAGACCCAGTACTTC.

This clonotype has a handful of counts. The rearrangement links TRBV30 to TRBJ2-5, with no clear D. This CDR3 is 13 amino acids long. The V and J ends lost 6 bases and 8 bases respectively, with 19 bases between them. CDR1 and CDR2 from the germline V gene are GTSNPN and SVGIG (reference sequence). The CDR3 region is CACSYQATETQYF. CDR3 nucleotide sequence: TGTGCCTGTTCGTACCAGGCGACGGAAACCCAGTACTTC.

In its sample, this clonotype was seen many times. The rearrangement joins TRBV20-1 to TRBJ2-2; possible D gene TRBD1, 6 bases. The CDR3 loop spans 12 amino acids. The germline V gene has CDR1 DFQATT and CDR2 SNEGSKA (reference sequence). V shed 2 bases and J shed 5 bases, with 6 bases lying between them. The CDR3 loop is CSARQGTGELFF. The CDR3 DNA reads as TGCAGTGCTAGACAGGGGACCGGGGAGCTGTTTTTT.

This clonotype was found many times. The gene calls are TRBV5-1 and TRBJ2-2; 14 bases map to TRBD2. The CDR3 totals 16 residues. Germline V gene data show CDR1 as SGHRS and CDR2 as YFSETQ. Trimming removed 4 bases from V and 3 bases from J; junction bases left unmatched: 2. The chain's CDR3 is CASSPTSGGDTGELFF. The CDR3, as DNA: TGCGCCAGCAGCCCGACTAGCGGGGGGGACACCGGGGAGCTGTTTTTT. Full variable domain (missing parts from reference TRBV5-1 and TRBJ2-2): KAGVTQTPRYLIKTRGQQVTLSCSPISGHRSVSWYQQTPGQGLQFLFEYFSETQRNKGNFPGRFSGRQFSNSRSEMNVSTLELGDSALYLCASSPTSGGDTGELFFGEGSRLTVL.

The sample holds many counts of this clonotype. CDR3 amino acids: CSARDPQGGGTDTQYF. The CDR3 nucleotides are TGCAGTGCTAGAGATCCACAGGGAGGAGGCACAGATACGCAGTATTTT. The V gene is TRBV20-1, the J gene TRBJ2-3; possibly TRBD1 or TRBD2 for D (6 bases each). V lost 0 bases and J 1 base, leaving 14 bases between the germline ends. The germline CDR1 and CDR2 sequences are DFQATT and SNEGSKA (reference sequence). The CDR3 loop spans 16 amino acids.